This T cell receptor (beta chain) was recorded in a study of T cells in Graves' hyperthyroidism and ophthalmopathy. V trimming: 4 bases; J trimming: 3 bases; junction bases outside the gene matches: 6. Looked up from germline, CDR1 is SEHNR and CDR2 is FQNEAQ (reference sequence). This CDR3 is 15 amino acids long. Using RNA transcripts as the source, TCR beta CDR3 regions were amplified. HTBI primers were used for first-round RT-PCR of the TCR CDR3. TCRdb redid the calling of the multiplex PCR reads with MiXCR, one entry per CDR3 protein. The profile shows about 560,000 distinct CDR3 sequences, over 15% of them singletons.

This TCR was sampled from a woman younger than 35 with Graves' hyperthyroidism. The sequencing sample was made of blood. The genes are TRBV7-9 and TRBJ2-4; the match to TRBD1 covers 7 bases. The CDR3 nucleotides read TGTGCCAGCAGCTCAGCACAGGGGTACAAAAACATTCAGTACTTC. Encoded protein: CASSSAQGYKNIQYF.